This T cell receptor (beta chain) was documented in a study of cytotoxic CD8 clonotypes in ibrutinib-treated CLL. About the research overall: Among the samples, the mean was about 250,000 productive templates and some 100,000 productive rearrangements.

The intended depth for sequencing was 1 in 200,000 to 1 in 1 million T cells. Using immunoSEQ multiplex PCR, the repertoire was profiled, and TCRdb retains in-frame clones only, with some absent. The sample has 200,000 to 250,000 clones, 70% seen once; the top ten hold approximately 6%. Broader study findings: Progressing patients had sampling times that differed from those of sustained-remission patients.

This CDR3 is 15 amino acids long. The V gene's germline CDR1 is ENHRY and CDR2 SYGVKD. V was pared by 2 bases and J by 8 bases, with 5 bases of the junction left unmatched. With respect to this clone: What it binds is unknown.

Sequencing was performed on PBMCs, taken after 12 months of ibrutinib treatment. This sequence originates from a human donor with chronic lymphocytic leukemia. The chain recombines TRBV10-3 with TRBJ1-4; TRBD1 aligns across 10 bases. In DNA, the CDR3 is TGTGCCATCAGTGAGGGGACAGGGGAGAGGGAAAAACTGTTTTTT. It yields the protein CAISEGTGEREKLFF.